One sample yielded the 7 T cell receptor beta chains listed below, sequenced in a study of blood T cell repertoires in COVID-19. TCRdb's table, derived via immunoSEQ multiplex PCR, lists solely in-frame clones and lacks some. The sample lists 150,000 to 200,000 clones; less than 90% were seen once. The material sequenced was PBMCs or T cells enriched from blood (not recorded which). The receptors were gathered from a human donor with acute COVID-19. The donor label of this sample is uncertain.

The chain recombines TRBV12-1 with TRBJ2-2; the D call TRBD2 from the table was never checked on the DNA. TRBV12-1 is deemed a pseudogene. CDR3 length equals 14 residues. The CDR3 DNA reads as TGTGCCAGCAGCTCCGGGGTTGACACCGGGGAGCTGTTTTTT. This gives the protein CASSSGVDTGELFF.

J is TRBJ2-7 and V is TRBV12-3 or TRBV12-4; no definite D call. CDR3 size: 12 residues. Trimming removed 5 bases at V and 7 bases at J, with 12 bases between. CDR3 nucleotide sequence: TGTGCCAGCAGTACCCCCGGGTGGGAGCAGTACTTC. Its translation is CASSTPGWEQYF.

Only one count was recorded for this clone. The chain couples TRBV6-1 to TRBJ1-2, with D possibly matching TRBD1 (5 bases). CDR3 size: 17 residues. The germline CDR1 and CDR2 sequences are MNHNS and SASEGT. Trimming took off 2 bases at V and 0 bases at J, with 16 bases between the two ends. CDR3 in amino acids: CASSERAGSTANYGYTF. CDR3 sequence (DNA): TGTGCCAGCAGTGAACGGGCAGGGTCGACAGCTAACTATGGCTACACCTTC.

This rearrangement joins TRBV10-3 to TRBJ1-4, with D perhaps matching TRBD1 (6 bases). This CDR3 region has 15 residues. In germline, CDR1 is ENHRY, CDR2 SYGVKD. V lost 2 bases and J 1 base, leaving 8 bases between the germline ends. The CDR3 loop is CAISEIQGTNEKLFF. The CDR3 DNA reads TGTGCCATCAGTGAGATACAGGGAACTAATGAAAAACTGTTTTTT.

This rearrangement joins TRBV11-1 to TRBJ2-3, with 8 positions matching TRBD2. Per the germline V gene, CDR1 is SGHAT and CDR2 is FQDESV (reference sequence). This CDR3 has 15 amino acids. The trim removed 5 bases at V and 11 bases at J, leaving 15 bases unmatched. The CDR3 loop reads CASSPDGRGGRGQYF. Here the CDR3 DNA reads TGTGCCAGCAGCCCAGATGGACGGGGGGGCCGGGGGCAGTATTTT.

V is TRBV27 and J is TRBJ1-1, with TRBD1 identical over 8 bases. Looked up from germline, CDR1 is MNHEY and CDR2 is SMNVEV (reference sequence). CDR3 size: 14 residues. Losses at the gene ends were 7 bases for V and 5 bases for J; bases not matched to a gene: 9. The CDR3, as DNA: TGTGCCAGCACCCGGACAGGGAAGACGACTGAAGCTTTCTTT. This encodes CASTRTGKTTEAFF.

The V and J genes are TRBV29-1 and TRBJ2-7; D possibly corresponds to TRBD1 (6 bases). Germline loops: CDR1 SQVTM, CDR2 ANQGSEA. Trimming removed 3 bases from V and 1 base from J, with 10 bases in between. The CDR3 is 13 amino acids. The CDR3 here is CSVDATGSYEQYF. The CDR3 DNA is TGCAGCGTTGACGCGACAGGATCCTACGAGCAGTACTTC.